The clone carrying this TCR beta chain was recorded many times. CDR3 size: 15 residues. Germline lookup yields CDR1 DFQATT and CDR2 SNEGSKA (reference sequence). V lost 2 bases and J 6 bases, leaving 17 bases between the germline ends. The sample comes from a study of T-cell reconstitution after alpha-beta-depleted transplantation in children. Molecular barcoding with unique molecular identifiers was used for the TCRbeta library. TCRdb called the PCR reads again in MiXCR, with one record for every CDR3 protein. The profile shows about 160,000 distinct CDR3 sequences, approximately 10% of them singletons.

Specimen: PBMCs, collected before TCRalphabeta/CD19-depleted stem cell transplant. The TCR sequence derives from a boy aged 2 to 10 with acute myeloid leukemia, due to receive a stem cell transplant. The chain is built from TRBV20-1 and TRBJ2-1; no definite D call. The CDR3 bases are TGCAGTGCTAGACCTCCCCCCAGGCCGACCAATGAGCAGTTCTTC. Its translation is CSARPPPRPTNEQFF.